This T cell receptor beta chain was observed in a study of T cell responses to AZD1222 COVID-19 vaccine. Trimming removed 1 base at V and 1 base at J, with 8 bases between. Germline V CDR1 and CDR2: SGHTA, FQGNSA. This CDR3 contains 15 residues. Method: immunoSEQ multiplex PCR; TCRdb's copy keeps in-frame clones and lacks some. Here the sample spans approximately 200,000 clones, approximately 90% being singletons. V and J are TRBV7-2 and TRBJ2-4; D remains unclear. Sequences were derived from peripheral blood, sampled 28 days after the second AZD1222 dose. The clonotype originates from an adult who received the AZD1222 COVID-19 vaccine. The CDR3, as DNA: TGTGCCAGCAGCTTAGACGTAGGGGCCAAAAACATTCAGTACTTC. Protein: CASSLDVGAKNIQYF.